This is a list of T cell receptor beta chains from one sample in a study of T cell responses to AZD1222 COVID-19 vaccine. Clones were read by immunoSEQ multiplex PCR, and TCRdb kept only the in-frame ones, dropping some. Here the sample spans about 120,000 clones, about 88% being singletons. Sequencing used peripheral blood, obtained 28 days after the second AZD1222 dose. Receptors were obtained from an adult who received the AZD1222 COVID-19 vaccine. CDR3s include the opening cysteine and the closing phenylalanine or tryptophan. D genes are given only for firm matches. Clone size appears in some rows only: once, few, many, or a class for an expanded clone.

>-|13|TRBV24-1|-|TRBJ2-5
CATSDWRWGTQYF
TGTGCCACCAGTGATTGGCGTTGGGGGACCCAGTACTTC
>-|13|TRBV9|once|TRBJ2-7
CASSVAPRDEQYF
TGTGCCAGCAGCGTAGCCCCTCGGGACGAGCAGTACTTC
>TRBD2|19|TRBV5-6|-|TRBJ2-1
CASSFSRTSGGVAYNEQFF
TGTGCCAGCAGCTTCTCCCGGACTAGCGGGGGGGTCGCCTACAATGAGCAGTTCTTC
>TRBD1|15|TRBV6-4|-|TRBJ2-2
CASSEGQGDTGELFF
TGTGCCAGCAGCGAGGGACAGGGGGACACCGGGGAGCTGTTTTTT
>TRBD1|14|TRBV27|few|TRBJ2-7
CASSADRGPYEQYF
TGTGCCAGCAGTGCGGACAGGGGACCCTACGAGCAGTACTTC
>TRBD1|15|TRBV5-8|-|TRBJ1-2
CASSSDRAANYGYTF
TGTGCCAGCAGCTCAGACAGGGCCGCTAACTATGGCTACACCTTC
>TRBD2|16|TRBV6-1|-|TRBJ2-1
CASSATSPNSYNEQFF
TGTGCCAGCAGTGCGACTAGCCCGAACTCCTACAATGAGCAGTTCTTC
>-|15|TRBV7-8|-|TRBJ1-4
CASSSRGARNEKLFF
TGTGCCAGCAGCTCGAGAGGGGCCCGTAATGAAAAACTGTTTTTT
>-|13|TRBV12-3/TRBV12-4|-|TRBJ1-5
CASSLQSNQPQHF
TGTGCCAGCAGTTTACAGAGCAATCAGCCCCAGCATTTT
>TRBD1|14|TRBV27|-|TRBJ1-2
CASSFDRDSYGYTF
TGTGCCAGCAGTTTCGACAGGGATTCCTATGGCTACACCTTC
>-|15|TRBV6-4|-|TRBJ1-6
CASSSSSGGNSPLHF
-
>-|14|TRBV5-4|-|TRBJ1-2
CASSLDSPNYGYTF
TGTGCCAGCAGCTTGGACAGCCCTAACTATGGCTACACCTTC
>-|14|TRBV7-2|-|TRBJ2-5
CASSRPSGAETQYF
TGTGCCAGCAGCCGCCCCAGTGGTGCAGAGACCCAGTACTTC
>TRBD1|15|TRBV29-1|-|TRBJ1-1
CSIRQGAPMNTEAFF
TGCAGCATCCGACAGGGGGCTCCCATGAACACTGAAGCTTTCTTT
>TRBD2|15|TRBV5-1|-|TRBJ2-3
CASSRAGERTDTQYF
TGCGCCAGCAGCAGAGCGGGAGAAAGGACAGATACGCAGTATTTT
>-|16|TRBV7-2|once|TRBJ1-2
CASSLDPGDGVYGYTF
TGTGCCAGCAGCTTAGATCCCGGGGACGGAGTCTATGGCTACACCTTC
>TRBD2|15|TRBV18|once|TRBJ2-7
CASSPTLAGSYEQYF
TGTGCCAGCTCACCAACACTAGCGGGGTCCTACGAGCAGTACTTC
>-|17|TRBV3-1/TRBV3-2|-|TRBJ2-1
CASSQEGTRVEDDEQFF
TGTGCCAGCAGCCAAGAGGGTACGCGGGTTGAGGACGATGAGCAGTTCTTC
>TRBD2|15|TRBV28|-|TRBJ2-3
CASSSISGTPDTQYF
TGTGCCAGCAGTTCGATTAGCGGGACCCCAGATACGCAGTATTTT
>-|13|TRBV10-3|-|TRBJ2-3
CAITPREDNTQYF
TGTGCCATCACTCCCCGAGAAGACAATACGCAGTATTTT
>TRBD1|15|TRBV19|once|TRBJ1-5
CASRRTGNLRGPQHF
TGTGCCAGTAGAAGGACAGGGAACCTTCGGGGGCCCCAGCATTTT
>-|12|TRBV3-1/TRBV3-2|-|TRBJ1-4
CASSDAGEKLFF
TGTGCCAGCAGCGACGCCGGTGAAAAACTGTTTTTT
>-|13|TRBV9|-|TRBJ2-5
CASSLEGQETQYF
TGTGCCAGCAGCCTCGAGGGACAAGAGACCCAGTACTTC
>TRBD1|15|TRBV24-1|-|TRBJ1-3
CATAPRTGVGNTIYF
TGTGCCACCGCCCCGAGGACAGGGGTAGGAAACACCATATATTTT
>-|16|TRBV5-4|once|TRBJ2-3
CASSTRDLPPTDTQYF
TGTGCCAGCAGCACCCGGGATCTCCCCCCCACAGATACGCAGTATTTT
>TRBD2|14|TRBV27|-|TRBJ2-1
CASHRLASYNEQFF
TGTGCCAGCCATAGACTAGCCTCCTACAATGAGCAGTTCTTC
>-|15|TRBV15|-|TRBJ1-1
CATSREAYGDTEAFF
TGTGCCACCAGCAGAGAGGCGTATGGGGACACTGAAGCTTTCTTT
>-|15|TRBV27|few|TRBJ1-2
CASSFVRGSHYGYTF
TGTGCCAGCAGTTTCGTCCGGGGATCCCACTATGGCTACACCTTC
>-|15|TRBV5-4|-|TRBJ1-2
CASSLRTSLTYGYTF
TGTGCCAGCAGCTTGAGGACTAGCCTGACCTATGGCTACACCTTC
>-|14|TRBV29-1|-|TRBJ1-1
CSVRIPGPNTEAFF
TGCAGCGTCCGTATCCCGGGTCCCAACACTGAAGCTTTCTTT
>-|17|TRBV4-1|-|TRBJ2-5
CASSRARSPIIQETQYF
TGCGCCAGCAGCCGAGCGAGATCCCCAATTATCCAAGAGACCCAGTACTTC
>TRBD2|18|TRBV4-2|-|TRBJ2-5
CASSQVSLGTSGQETQYF
TGTGCCAGCAGCCAAGTGTCATTAGGGACTAGCGGACAAGAGACCCAGTACTTC
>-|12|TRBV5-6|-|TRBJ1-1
CASSFRSTEAFF
TGTGCCAGCAGCTTTCGGAGCACTGAAGCTTTCTTT
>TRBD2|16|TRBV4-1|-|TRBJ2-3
CASSQFGRESTDTQYF
TGCGCCAGCAGCCAATTCGGGCGGGAGAGCACAGATACGCAGTATTTT
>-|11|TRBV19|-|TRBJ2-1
CASTLSGEQFF
TGTGCCAGTACCCTATCAGGGGAGCAGTTCTTC
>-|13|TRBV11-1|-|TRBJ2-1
CASSLGVGGEQFF
TGTGCCAGCAGCCTCGGGGTTGGGGGTGAGCAGTTCTTC
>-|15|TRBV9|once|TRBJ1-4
CASSGVGGGREKLFF
TGTGCCAGCAGCGGGGTCGGGGGCGGCCGAGAAAAACTGTTTTTT
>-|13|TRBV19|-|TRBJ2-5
CASTRCLQETQYF
TGTGCCAGTACCAGGTGCTTACAAGAGACCCAGTACTTC
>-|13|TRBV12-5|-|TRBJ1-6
CASGLAHNSPLHF
TGTGCTAGTGGTTTGGCCCATAATTCACCCCTCCACTTT
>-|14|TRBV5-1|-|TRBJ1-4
CASSLDQGTRKLFF
TGCGCCAGCAGCTTGGATCAGGGTACAAGAAAACTGTTTTTT
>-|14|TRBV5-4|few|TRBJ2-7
CASSLADTAYEQYF
TGTGCCAGCAGCTTGGCGGACACCGCCTACGAGCAGTACTTC
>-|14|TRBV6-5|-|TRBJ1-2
CASSPGGVNYGYTF
TGTGCCAGCAGTCCCGGGGGGGTAAACTATGGCTACACCTTC
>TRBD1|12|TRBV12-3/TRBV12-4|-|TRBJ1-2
CASSSGTGSYTF
TGTGCCAGCAGTTCAGGGACAGGGAGCTACACCTTC
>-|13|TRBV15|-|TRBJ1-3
CATSRASGNTIYF
TGTGCCACCAGCAGAGCATCCGGAAACACCATATATTTT
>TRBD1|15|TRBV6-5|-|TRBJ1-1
CASSYATGLSTEAFF
TGTGCCAGCAGTTACGCGACAGGGTTAAGCACTGAAGCTTTCTTT
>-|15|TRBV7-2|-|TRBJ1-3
CASSPFDTSGNTIYF
TGTGCCAGCAGCCCCTTTGACACCTCTGGAAACACCATATATTTT
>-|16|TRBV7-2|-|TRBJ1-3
CASSTKWGGAGNTIYF
TGTGCCAGCAGCACCAAATGGGGGGGGGCAGGAAACACCATATATTTT
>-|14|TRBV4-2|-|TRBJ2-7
CASSQETGRGEQYF
TGTGCCAGCAGCCAAGAGACAGGTCGGGGCGAGCAGTACTTC
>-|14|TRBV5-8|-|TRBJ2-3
CASSLELGPLGQYF
TGTGCCAGCAGCTTGGAGCTGGGACCCCTAGGGCAGTATTTT
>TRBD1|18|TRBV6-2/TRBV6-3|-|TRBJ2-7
CASSYPDRVAPRNYEQYF
TGTGCCAGCAGTTACCCTGACAGGGTCGCTCCTCGTAACTACGAGCAGTACTTC
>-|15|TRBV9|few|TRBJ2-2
CASSVDQGNTGELFF
TGTGCCAGCAGCGTTGACCAGGGTAACACCGGGGAGCTGTTTTTT
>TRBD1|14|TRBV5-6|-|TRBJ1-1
CASSFRGGNTEAFF
TGTGCCAGCAGCTTCAGGGGGGGGAACACTGAAGCTTTCTTT
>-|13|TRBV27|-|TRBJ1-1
CASSWGTYTEAFF
TGTGCCAGCAGCTGGGGGACCTACACTGAAGCTTTCTTT